The sequence of this T cell receptor beta chain was determined in a study of cytomegalovirus exposure and HLA in healthy donors. This CDR3 has 19 residues. J lost 4 bases, V lost 0 bases, and 12 bases had no gene match. From germline, CDR1 is LNHDA and CDR2 SQIVND (reference sequence). PCR involved 60 Vbeta and 13 Jbeta primers. TCRdb's table, derived via immunoSEQ multiplex PCR, lists solely in-frame clones and lacks some. The table lists 33,000 or so clones, 90% of them singletons. In the case of this clone: Antigen: not known.

Findings and limits, study-wide: It was reportedly the case that the classifier diagnosed cytomegalovirus status with high specificity and sensitivity. Presence/absence analysis assumed near-uniform sequencing depth across donors. Sequence variants that were highly shared formed a cluster that was likely a sequencing artifact.

This sequence was found in a woman aged 18-29 years in good health and CMV-seronegative. The sample taken for sequencing was PBMCs. V is TRBV19 and J is TRBJ2-2; 9 bases align to TRBD2. CDR3 residues: CASSIEGPGSGRSTGELFF. The CDR3 nucleotides are TGTGCCAGTAGTATAGAGGGCCCTGGGAGCGGGAGGTCCACCGGGGAGCTGTTTTTT.